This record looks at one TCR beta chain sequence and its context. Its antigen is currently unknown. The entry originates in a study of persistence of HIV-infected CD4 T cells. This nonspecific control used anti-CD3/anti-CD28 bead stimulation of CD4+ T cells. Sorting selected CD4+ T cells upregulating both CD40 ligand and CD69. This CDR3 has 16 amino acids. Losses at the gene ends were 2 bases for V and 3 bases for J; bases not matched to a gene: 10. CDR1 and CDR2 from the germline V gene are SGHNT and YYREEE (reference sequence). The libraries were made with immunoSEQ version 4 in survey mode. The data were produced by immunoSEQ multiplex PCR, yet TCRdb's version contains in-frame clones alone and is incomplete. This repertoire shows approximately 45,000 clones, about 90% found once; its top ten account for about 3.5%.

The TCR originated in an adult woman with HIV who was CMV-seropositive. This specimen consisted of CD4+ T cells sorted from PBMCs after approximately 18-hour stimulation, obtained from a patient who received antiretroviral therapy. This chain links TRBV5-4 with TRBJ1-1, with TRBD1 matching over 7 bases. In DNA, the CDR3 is TGTGCCAGCAGCTTTTGGTTGACAGGGCGGGACACTGAAGCTTTCTTT. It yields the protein CASSFWLTGRDTEAFF.